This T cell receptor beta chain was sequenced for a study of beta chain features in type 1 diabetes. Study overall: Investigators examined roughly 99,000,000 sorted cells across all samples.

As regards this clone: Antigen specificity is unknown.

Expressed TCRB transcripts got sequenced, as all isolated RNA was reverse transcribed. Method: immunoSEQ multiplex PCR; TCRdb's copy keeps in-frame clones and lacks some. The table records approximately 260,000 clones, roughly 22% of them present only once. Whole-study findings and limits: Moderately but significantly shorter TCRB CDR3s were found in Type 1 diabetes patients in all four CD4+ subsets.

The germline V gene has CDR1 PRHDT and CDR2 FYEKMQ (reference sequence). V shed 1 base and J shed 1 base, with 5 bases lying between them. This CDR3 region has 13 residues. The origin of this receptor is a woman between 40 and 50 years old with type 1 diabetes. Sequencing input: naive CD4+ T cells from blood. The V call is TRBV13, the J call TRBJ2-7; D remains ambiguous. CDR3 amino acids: CASSLALSYEQYF. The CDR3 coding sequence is TGTGCCAGCAGCTTAGCCCTATCCTACGAGCAGTACTTC.